The T cell receptor beta chain described here comes from a study of blood T cell repertoires in COVID-19. Across the study: Both acute and convalescent COVID-19 samples were obtained from the United States, Italy and Spain. The cDNA or gDNA used as material had been derived from T cells, B-cell-depleted T cells, or PBMCs.

In the original workflow: Reference gene primer amplification yielded estimated nucleated cell counts. Data came from immunoSEQ multiplex PCR; TCRdb stores just in-frame clones and leaves some out. V, J and clone size are those of that table, while D and trimming were read from the DNA. The profile shows roughly 280,000 clones, under 95% of them singletons. Enrollees, roughly 18 to 90 years old, lived in around 23 US areas. The trim removed 4 bases at V and 7 bases at J, leaving 6 bases unmatched. The CDR3 is 13 amino acids. The receptor comes from a man aged 35 to 55 who had been exposed to COVID-19. Input material: PBMCs or T cells enriched from blood (not recorded which). The rearrangement links TRBV12-3 or TRBV12-4 to TRBJ1-1; TRBD1 aligns across 7 bases. CDR3 sequence: CASSYDRVGEAFF. DNA of the CDR3: TGTGCCAGCAGTTACGACAGGGTGGGTGAAGCTTTCTTT.